This T cell receptor (beta chain) was found in a study of neurological immune-mediated disorders. Study findings and constraints: Among expanded clones, no CDR3 amino acid sequences were shared across subjects, a pattern suggesting private repertoires in all groups.

CDR1 and CDR2 (germline): LGHDT, YNNKEL (reference sequence). The V and J ends lost 4 bases and 5 bases respectively, with 11 bases between them. This CDR3 has 14 residues. This clonotype showed up many times. What it binds is unknown. Healthy control participants comprised blood bank volunteers in Maryland, USA. Synthesis of cDNA was performed by 5'RACE using 10-nucleotide random UMIs. Over 170 million TCR-beta sequences (from 15-18 subjects) were yielded by each sequencing run. TCRdb analysed the 5' RACE reads with MiXCR anew, one entry per CDR3 protein. The profile covers about 27,000 distinct CDR3 sequences, with under 25% appearing a single time and under 20% taken by the ten largest.

Sequences were obtained from PBMCs. The source of this sequence is a woman aged 55 to 70 in good health. The chain recombines TRBV3-1 with TRBJ1-4, with D perhaps matching TRBD1 (6 bases). CDR3 region: CASSLQGANEKLFF. The CDR3 DNA is TGTGCCAGCAGCCTACAGGGAGCGAATGAAAAACTGTTTTTT.